What follows describes a single TCR beta chain. What it recognizes is unknown. The sample originates from a study of T cell responses to AZD1222 COVID-19 vaccine. Regarding the study as a whole: Vaccine-related CD4 TCRs covered spike, predominating at 160-218 and 743-854. Without day 14 samples, only post-peak T cell repertoires were studied.

Germline values: CDR1 LNHDA, CDR2 SQIVND (reference sequence). Trimming removed 5 bases at V and 2 bases at J, with 9 bases between. This CDR3 is built from 13 residues. Second-dose groups at about 4 or about 12 weeks were pooled. The method was immunoSEQ multiplex PCR; TCRdb's version includes in-frame clones alone and lacks a portion of them. The sample gives approximately 80,000 clones, roughly 88% of which show up once; roughly an eighth is in the top ten. The sample consisted of peripheral blood, taken 28 days after the second AZD1222 dose. This rearrangement joins TRBV19 to TRBJ1-2; D is unclear. The TCR originated in an adult who received the AZD1222 COVID-19 vaccine. In DNA, the CDR3 is TGTGCCAGTAGTCCGGACGGGAACTATGGCTACACCTTC. Amino acid sequence: CASSPDGNYGYTF. The whole variable domain, filled in from reference TRBV19 and TRBJ1-2, reads DGGITQSPKYLFRKEGQNVTLSCEQNLNHDAMYWYRQDPGQGLRLIYYSQIVNDFQKGDIAEGYSVSREKKESFPLTVTSAQKNPTAFYLCASSPDGNYGYTFGSGTRLTVV.